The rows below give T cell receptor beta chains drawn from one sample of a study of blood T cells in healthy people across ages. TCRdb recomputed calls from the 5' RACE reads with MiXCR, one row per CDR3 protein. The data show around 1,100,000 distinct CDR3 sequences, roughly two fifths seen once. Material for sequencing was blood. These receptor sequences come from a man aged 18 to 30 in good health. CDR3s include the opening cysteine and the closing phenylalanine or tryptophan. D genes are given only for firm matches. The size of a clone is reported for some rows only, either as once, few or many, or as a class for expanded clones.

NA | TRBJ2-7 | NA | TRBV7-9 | TGTGCCAGCAGCTCCGCCCGGGACAAATACGAGCAGTACTTC | CASSSARDKYEQYF
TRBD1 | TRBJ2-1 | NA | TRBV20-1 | TGCAGTGCAGGGCAGGGGGCGGAAGAGCAGTTCTTC | CSAGQGAEEQFF
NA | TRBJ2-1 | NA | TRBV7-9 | TGTGCCAGCAGCTATGGGGTTGGAGTCGGCTCCTACAATGAGCAGTTCTTC | CASSYGVGVGSYNEQFF
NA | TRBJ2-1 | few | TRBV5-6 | TGTGCCAGCACCTACTGGGTAGGGCTTCCTCCCTACAATGAGCAGTTCTTC | CASTYWVGLPPYNEQFF
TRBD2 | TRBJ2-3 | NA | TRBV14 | TGTGCCAGCAGCAACTTAGCGGGGGGAAACACAGATACGCAGTATTTT | CASSNLAGGNTDTQYF
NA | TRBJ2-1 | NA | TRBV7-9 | TGTGCCAGCAGCTCATCTACTACTAGCTCCTACAATGAGCAGTTCTTC | CASSSSTTSSYNEQFF
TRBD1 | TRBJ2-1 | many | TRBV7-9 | TGTGCCAGCAGTTCACAACCCGGGACAGGGGATCATGAGCAGTTCTTC | CASSSQPGTGDHEQFF
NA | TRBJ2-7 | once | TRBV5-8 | TGTGCCGGCCACACCGAGGTCTCCTACAATGAGCAGTACTTC | CAGHTEVSYNEQYF
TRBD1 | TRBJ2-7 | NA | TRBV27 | TGTGCCAGCAGTTTACCGAGACAGGGGGCGGCTTATGAGCAGTACTTC | CASSLPRQGAAYEQYF
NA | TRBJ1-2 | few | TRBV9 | TGTGCCAGCAGCGTAGCTTCACAGGGTGATGGCTACACCTTC | CASSVASQGDGYTF
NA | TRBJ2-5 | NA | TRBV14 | TGTGCCAGCAGCCAAGACAGGGGCCCTTTCCAAGAGACCCAGTACTTC | CASSQDRGPFQETQYF
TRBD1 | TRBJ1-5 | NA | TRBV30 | TGTGCCTGGAGTGAGGACAGGGGGGCTTTTAGCAATCAGCCCCAGCATTTT | CAWSEDRGAFSNQPQHF
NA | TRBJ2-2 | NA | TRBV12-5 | TGTGCTAGTGGTTTTAACACCGGGGAGCTGTTTTTT | CASGFNTGELFF
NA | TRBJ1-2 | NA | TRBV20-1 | TGCAGTGCAAGCAGTGAAAGTGGCTACACCTTC | CSASSESGYTF
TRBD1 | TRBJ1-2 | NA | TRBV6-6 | TGTGCCACATGGGACAGGGGCCTCTATGGCTACACCTTC | CATWDRGLYGYTF
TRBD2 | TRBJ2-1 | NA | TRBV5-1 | TGCGCCAGCCGCAAATCCGGGACTAACTACAATGAGCAGTTCTTC | CASRKSGTNYNEQFF
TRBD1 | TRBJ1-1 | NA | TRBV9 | TGTGCCAGCAGCGCGTGGACAGGAACTGAAGCTTTCTTT | CASSAWTGTEAFF
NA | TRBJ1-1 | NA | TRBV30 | TGTGCCTGGAGTGGTGGCCGAACCGGAGGCACTGAAGCTTTCTTT | CAWSGGRTGGTEAFF
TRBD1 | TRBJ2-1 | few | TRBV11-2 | TGTGCCAGCAGCCCACGACCCGGGACAGAGTACAATGAGCAGTTCTTC | CASSPRPGTEYNEQFF